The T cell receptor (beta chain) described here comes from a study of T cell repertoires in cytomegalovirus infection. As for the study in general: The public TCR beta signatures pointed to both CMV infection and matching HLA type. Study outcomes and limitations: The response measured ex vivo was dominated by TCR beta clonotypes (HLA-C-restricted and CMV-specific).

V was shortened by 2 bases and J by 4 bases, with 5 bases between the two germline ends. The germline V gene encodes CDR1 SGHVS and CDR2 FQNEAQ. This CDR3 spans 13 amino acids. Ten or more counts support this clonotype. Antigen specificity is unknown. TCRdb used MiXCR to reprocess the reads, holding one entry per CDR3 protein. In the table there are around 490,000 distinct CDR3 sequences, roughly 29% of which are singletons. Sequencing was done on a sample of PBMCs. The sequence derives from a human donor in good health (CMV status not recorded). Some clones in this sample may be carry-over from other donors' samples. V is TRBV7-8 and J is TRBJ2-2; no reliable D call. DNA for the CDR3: TGTGCCAGCAGCTTAATGGTCACCGGGGAGCTGTTTTTT. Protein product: CASSLMVTGELFF.